These 27 T cell receptor beta chains were all obtained from the same sample, sequenced in a study of identifying expanded T cells in peripheral blood (dated by TCRdb to about 2019). Libraries came from the immunoSEQ multiplex PCR assay. Entries here come from immuneACCESS through TCRdb and include only in-frame sequences with V and J called. Some clones fail to appear in such tables; in the studies checked, an unresolved V gene covers under half of the shortfall, and the cause of the remainder is unknown. A total of under 130,000 clones appear in this sample, around 89% of them only once. The ten largest account for roughly 15% of the sample. The sample taken for sequencing was blood. These receptors were collected from a person aged 18-70 years in good health.

The rearrangement uses TRBV9 and TRBJ2-3; no clear D gene. Germline CDR1 SGDLS, CDR2 YYNGEE. V lost 0 bases and J lost 6, with 11 bases in between. This CDR3 has 14 residues. The CDR3 nucleotides read TGTGCCAGCAGCGTAGAAAGTATGGGCGATACGCAGTATTTT. It is translated as CASSVESMGDTQYF. The full variable domain, its missing parts supplied by reference TRBV9 and TRBJ2-3, is DSGVTQTPKHLITATGQRVTLRCSPRSGDLSVYWYQQSLDQGLQFLIQYYNGEERAKGNILERFSAQQFPDLHSELNLSSLELGDSALYFCASSVESMGDTQYFGPGTRLTVL.

Comments on this clone: The sample carries other DNA sequences with the same CDR3. The rearrangement links TRBV7-8 to TRBJ1-1, with D unresolved. Trimming took 1 base from V and 1 from J, leaving 4 bases between them. This CDR3 is built from 13 residues. Germline CDR1 reads SGHVS; CDR2 reads FQNEAQ. CDR3 sequence reads: CASSLGRNTEAFF. CDR3 DNA sequence: TGTGCCAGCAGCTTAGGGCGGAACACTGAAGCTTTCTTT. The complete variable domain, with remaining parts taken from reference TRBV7-8 and TRBJ1-1, reads GAGVSQSPRYKVAKRGQDVALRCDPISGHVSLFWYQQALGQGPEFLTYFQNEAQLDKSGLPSDRFFAERPEGSVSTLKIQRTQQEDSAVYLCASSLGRNTEAFFGQGTRLTVV.

The rearrangement joins TRBV7-2 to TRBJ1-3; maybe TRBD1 (6 bases). The CDR3 is 14 residues long. Germline assignment: CDR1 SGHTA and CDR2 FQGNSA. Trimming pared 4 bases from V and 0 bases from J, leaving 7 bases between. The CDR3 reads CASSWTASGNTIYF. The CDR3 nucleotides are TGTGCCAGCAGCTGGACAGCCTCTGGAAACACCATATATTTT.

This rearrangement joins TRBV6-5 to TRBJ2-1; 11 bases are a match to TRBD2. J lost 4 bases, V lost 6 bases, and 5 bases had no gene match. Germline V gives CDR1 MNHEY, CDR2 SVGAGI. The CDR3 runs 15 residues. CDR3 DNA: TGTGCCAGCAGGGGAGGGACTAGCGGATACAATGAGCAGTTCTTC. It yields the protein CASRGGTSGYNEQFF.

This chain joins TRBV6-5 and TRBJ2-5; D tentatively fits TRBD1 or TRBD2 (5 bases each). Germline-derived CDR1 and CDR2 are MNHEY and SVGAGI. With 0 bases removed from V and 9 bases from J, the gap between germline ends came to 8 bases. The length of the CDR3 is 12 residues. CDR3 nucleotides: TGTGCCAGCAGTTACTCTCTGGGACCCCAGTACTTC. The encoded protein is CASSYSLGPQYF.

This chain joins TRBV11-2 and TRBJ1-1; possible D gene TRBD1, 5 bases. The CDR3 runs to 13 residues. Germline V gene data show CDR1 as SGHAT and CDR2 as FQNNGV. With 6 bases removed from V and 5 bases from J, the gap between germline ends came to 13 bases. In nucleotides, the CDR3 is TGTGCCAGCAGTAGAGGGGAGTGGACTGAAGCTTTCTTT. Its translation is CASSRGEWTEAFF.

This rearrangement joins TRBV6-1 to TRBJ2-7, with TRBD1 identical over 8 bases. The CDR3 length is 14 residues. Germline-derived CDR1 and CDR2 are MNHNS and SASEGT. The trim removed 7 bases at V and 2 bases at J, leaving 7 bases unmatched. In nucleotides, the CDR3 is TGTGCCAGCATTACGGGACAGGTACCCTACGAGCAGTACTTC. It codes for CASITGQVPYEQYF.

The chain uses TRBV6-5 and TRBJ2-7; no clear D gene. The CDR3 covers 11 residues. Looked up from germline, CDR1 is MNHEY and CDR2 is SVGAGI. The V and J ends lost 5 bases and 4 bases respectively, with 6 bases between them. The CDR3 region has the DNA TGTGCCAGCAGTCCTCAATACGAGCAGTACTTC. Translating gives CASSPQYEQYF.

The chain is built from TRBV10-3 and TRBJ1-6; possible D gene TRBD1, 6 bases. V was cut by 4 bases and J by 8 bases, with 9 bases left in between. Germline lookup yields CDR1 ENHRY and CDR2 SYGVKD. The CDR3 covers 13 residues. CDR3 amino acids: CAISGTADSPLHF. In DNA, the CDR3 is TGTGCCATCAGTGGGACAGCAGATTCACCCCTCCACTTT.

This chain links TRBV5-6 with TRBJ2-1, with 9 bases identical to TRBD2. V shed 6 bases, J shed 8 bases, and the junction held 9 bases outside the gene matches. The CDR3 spans 14 residues. Germline V gene lookup returns CDR1 SGHDT and CDR2 YYEEEE. The CDR3: CASTTLGGGDEQFF. The CDR3 nucleotides read TGTGCCAGCACCACCCTCGGCGGGGGGGATGAGCAGTTCTTC. The variable domain in full, completed from reference TRBV5-6 and TRBJ2-1, reads DAGVTQSPTHLIKTRGQQVTLRCSPKSGHDTVSWYQQALGQGPQFIFQYYEEEERQRGNFPDRFSGHQFPNYSSELNVNALLLGDSALYLCASTTLGGGDEQFFGPGTRLTVL.

The chain uses TRBV5-4 and TRBJ2-3; D is unclear. The V and J ends lost 3 bases and 3 bases respectively, with 8 bases between them. The CDR3 loop spans 13 amino acids. Germline CDR1 reads SGHNT; CDR2 reads YYREEE (reference sequence). The CDR3 loop reads CASSSPLTDTQYF. DNA of the CDR3: TGTGCCAGCAGCTCCCCCCTGACAGATACGCAGTATTTT.

This clone was seen a handful of times. J is TRBJ1-1 and V is TRBV28, with unresolved D. In germline, CDR1 is MDHEN, CDR2 SYDVKM. The CDR3 length is 11 residues. Deletions cut 8 bases from V and 4 bases from J, with 8 bases between. The CDR3 sequence: CASGSGTEAFF. The CDR3 region has the DNA TGTGCCAGCGGTTCGGGCACTGAAGCTTTCTTT.

The chain employs TRBV4-3 and TRBJ1-2; 8 bases align to TRBD1. Germline V lookup: CDR1 LGHNA, CDR2 YSLEER. With V trimmed by 4 bases and J by 5 bases, 6 bases remained unmatched. The CDR3 loop spans 14 amino acids. CDR3 nucleotides: TGCGCCAGCAGCCCAGGGGGCACATGGTATGGCTACACCTTC. This encodes CASSPGGTWYGYTF.

The J gene is TRBJ2-7, the V gene TRBV2; 9 bases agree with TRBD1. Germline CDR1 is SNHLY and CDR2 is FYNNEI. The CDR3 totals 14 residues. J lost 8 bases, V lost 4 bases, and 9 bases had no gene match. CDR3 DNA sequence: TGTGCCAGCAGTGGACCGGGACAGGGTAATAAGCAGTACTTC. It codes for CASSGPGQGNKQYF.

J is TRBJ1-4 and V is TRBV28; D not certain. The V end was cut by 6 bases, the J end by 7 bases, with 12 bases between. CDR1 and CDR2 (germline): MDHEN, SYDVKM. The CDR3 runs 13 residues. Written as DNA, the CDR3 is TGTGCCAGCAGCCCTATTGTGAGTGAAAAACTGTTTTTT. It is translated as CASSPIVSEKLFF.

J is TRBJ1-2 and V is TRBV13; 8 bases are a match to TRBD1. With V trimmed by 5 bases and J by 10 bases, 9 bases remained unmatched. This CDR3 region has 13 residues. CDR1 is PRHDT and CDR2 is FYEKMQ in the germline V gene (reference sequence). Here the CDR3 reads CASSLGTGVVYTF. CDR3 DNA: TGTGCCAGCAGCCTGGGGACAGGTGTGGTCTACACCTTC.

The sample holds one count of this clone. The chain combines TRBV4-1 with TRBJ1-1; D may be TRBD1 (6 bases). Germline assignment: CDR1 MGHRA and CDR2 YSYEKL. The CDR3 extends over 16 amino acids. V was cut by 1 base and J by 5 bases, with 17 bases left in between. CDR3 residues: CASSQVSGAYETEAFF. The CDR3 DNA reads TGCGCCAGCAGCCAAGTGTCGGGGGCCTATGAGACTGAAGCTTTCTTT.

With respect to this clone: One junction end does not reproduce the germline sequence, and a read error may be involved. The chain combines TRBV7-2 with TRBJ2-7, with D unresolved. The CDR3 is 13 residues long. Germline values: CDR1 SGHTA, CDR2 FQGNSA. The CDR3 protein is CASSVAWWPEQYF. The CDR3 DNA follows: TGTGCCAGCAGCGTAGCCTGGTGGCCGGAGCAGTACTTC.

Only one count was recorded for this clone. The genes are TRBV18 and TRBJ2-7; 12 bases are shared with TRBD2. With V trimmed by 0 bases and J by 2 bases, 5 bases remained unmatched. Germline V gives CDR1 KGHSH, CDR2 LQKENI. The CDR3 spans 17 residues. In DNA, the CDR3 is TGTGCCAGCTCACCACCGTCTAGCGGGGGGGTTGCCTACGAGCAGTACTTC. Translating gives CASSPPSSGGVAYEQYF.

This sequence joins TRBV4-3 and TRBJ2-2, with 12 bases aligning to TRBD2. This CDR3 contains 18 residues. After removal of 1 base from V and 3 bases from J, the junction contained 6 bases not matched to a gene. Germline V gene sequence: CDR1 LGHNA, CDR2 YSLEER. CDR3 nucleotides: TGCGCCAGCAGCCAAGGGACTAGCGGGGCAGGGGACACCGGGGAGCTGTTTTTT. The encoded protein is CASSQGTSGAGDTGELFF.

J is TRBJ2-3 and V is TRBV7-9; D is tentatively TRBD1 or TRBD2 (6 bases each). CDR3 length: 13 amino acids. CDR1 SEHNR and CDR2 FQNEAQ come from the germline V gene (reference sequence). Trimming took 8 bases from V and 0 from J, leaving 9 bases between them. The CDR3 reads CASPGASTDTQYF. DNA of the CDR3: TGTGCCAGCCCGGGGGCGAGCACAGATACGCAGTATTTT.

The V call is TRBV6-5, the J call TRBJ2-7; 7 nucleotides agree with TRBD1. Unmatched junction bases numbered 6, after V lost 2 bases and J lost 5 bases. The V gene's germline CDR1 is MNHEY and CDR2 SVGAGI. CDR3 size: 14 residues. The CDR3 nucleotides read TGTGCCAGCAGTTACCGGACAGGCGGCAACGAGCAGTACTTC. This gives the protein CASSYRTGGNEQYF.

This clone was seen just once. V gene TRBV2 combines with J gene TRBJ1-1; D perhaps matches TRBD1 (5 bases). Trimming shortened V by 5 bases and J by 5 bases, and 24 bases separated the two germline ends. Germline loops: CDR1 SNHLY, CDR2 FYNNEI. The CDR3 contains 17 residues. CDR3 region: CASSQRGSGAAGTEAFF. CDR3 coding DNA: TGTGCCAGCAGTCAGAGAGGGAGTGGGGCTGCGGGAACTGAAGCTTTCTTT.

The chain links TRBV19 to TRBJ1-1, with 8 bases matching TRBD1. V gave up 6 bases and J gave up 4 bases; unmatched junction bases: 4. Germline CDR1 and CDR2: LNHDA and SQIVND (reference sequence). This CDR3 comprises 13 residues. The CDR3 sequence: CASRSDRGTEAFF. For the CDR3, the DNA is TGTGCCAGTAGATCTGACAGGGGCACTGAAGCTTTCTTT.

The rearrangement uses TRBV4-2 and TRBJ1-1; no clear D. The CDR3 spans 12 residues. Trimming shortened V by 0 bases and J by 9 bases, and 8 bases separated the two germline ends. Germline V gene sequence: CDR1 LGHNA, CDR2 YNFKEQ. The CDR3 coding sequence is TGTGCCAGCAGCCAAGATGTCGAAAAAGCTTTCTTT. Its protein is CASSQDVEKAFF.

The gene calls are TRBV7-9 and TRBJ2-4; 8 nucleotides align to TRBD1. The CDR3 covers 16 residues. V trimming: 5 bases; J trimming: 2 bases; junction bases outside the gene matches: 8. Germline CDR1 is SEHNR and CDR2 is FQNEAQ (reference sequence). The DNA for the CDR3 is TGTGCCAGCAGCCTAGGACAGGGCCCGACCAAAAACATTCAGTACTTC. Its protein product is CASSLGQGPTKNIQYF.

The chain uses TRBV6-1 and TRBJ1-1, with no clear D. Germline loops: CDR1 MNHNS, CDR2 SASEGT. V lost 4 bases and J lost 4, with 13 bases in between. The CDR3 is 14 amino acids. The CDR3 loop is CASSATNLITEAFF. In DNA form, the CDR3 reads TGTGCCAGCAGTGCCACGAACCTTATCACTGAAGCTTTCTTT.